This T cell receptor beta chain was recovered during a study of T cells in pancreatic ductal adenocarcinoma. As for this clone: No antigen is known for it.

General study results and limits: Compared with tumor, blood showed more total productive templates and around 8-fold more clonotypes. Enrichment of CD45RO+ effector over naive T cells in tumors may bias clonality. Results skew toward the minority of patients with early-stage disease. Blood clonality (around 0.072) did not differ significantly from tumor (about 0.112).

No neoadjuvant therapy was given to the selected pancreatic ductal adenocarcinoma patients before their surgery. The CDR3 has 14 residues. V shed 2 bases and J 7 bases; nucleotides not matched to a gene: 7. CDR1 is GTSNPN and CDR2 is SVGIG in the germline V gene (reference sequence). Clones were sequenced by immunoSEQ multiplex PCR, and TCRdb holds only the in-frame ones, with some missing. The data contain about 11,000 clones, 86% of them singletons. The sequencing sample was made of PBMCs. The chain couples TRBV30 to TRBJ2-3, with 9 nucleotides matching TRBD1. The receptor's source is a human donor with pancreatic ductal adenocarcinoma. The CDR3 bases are TGTGCCTGGAGTAGACAGGGGGTTGGAAATACGCAGTATTTT. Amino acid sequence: CAWSRQGVGNTQYF.